This is a list of T cell receptor beta chains from one sample in a study of blood T cell repertoires in COVID-19. The table came from immunoSEQ multiplex PCR; TCRdb's copy has only in-frame clones and leaves some out. The sample has 20,000 to 30,000 clones, approximately 87% seen once; the top ten hold around 7.6%. The sample taken for sequencing was peripheral blood. All receptors come from a human donor in a cohort sampled during active COVID-19. Both conserved end residues are trimmed from each CDR3. Each record gives: CDR3 length, V gene, J gene, CDR3 protein.

>9|TRBV29-1|TRBJ1-3
SVDQGNTIY
>13|TRBV11-3|TRBJ2-1
ASSLGLAGGNEQF
>10|TRBV5-4|TRBJ2-4
ASSSGENIQY
>14|TRBV19|TRBJ2-2
ASSPMTGGITGELF
>11|TRBV3-1/TRBV3-2|TRBJ1-1
ASSQVGNTEAF
>10|TRBV29-1|TRBJ2-7
SAVQSSYEQY
>13|TRBV5-6|TRBJ1-3
ASSFDRVRGNTIY
>15|TRBV6-2/TRBV6-3|TRBJ2-1
ASSYQTSGGHNNEQF
>12|TRBV29-1|TRBJ2-3
SVGDGGSTDTQY
>13|TRBV3-1/TRBV3-2|TRBJ1-4
ASSFQGSANEKLF
>12|TRBV9|TRBJ1-3
ASSPGTVGNTIY
>14|TRBV9|TRBJ2-2
ASSAAAGVNTGELF
>13|TRBV19|TRBJ2-7
ASTRSGDDSYEQY
>15|TRBV5-4|TRBJ2-2
ASSPGALRGNTGELF
>14|TRBV6-1|TRBJ1-2
ASSGNSLGASYGYT
>10|TRBV7-6|TRBJ2-5
ASSSSRETQY
>15|TRBV5-1|TRBJ2-2
ASSLGPLAVNTGELF
>15|TRBV3-1/TRBV3-2|TRBJ2-3
ASSQKPTSGSTDTQY
>13|TRBV6-5|TRBJ1-6
ASSYNRDKVSPLH
>10|TRBV6-6|TRBJ1-6
AVQGGGSPLH
>12|TRBV2|TRBJ2-7
ASSGGFFPYEQY
>9|TRBV29-1|TRBJ2-2
SVMRTGELF
>16|TRBV18|TRBJ2-1
ASSPRNIAGGNTNEQF
>14|TRBV24-1|TRBJ2-3
ATSDQRGGPTDTQY
>13|TRBV3-1/TRBV3-2|TRBJ2-7
ASSQFPGTSGSRD
>14|TRBV19|TRBJ2-3
ASSNPRDRGSDTQY
>15|TRBV28|TRBJ2-4
ASSSDRSRGERNIQY
>14|TRBV5-1|TRBJ1-1
ASSLGGEFGNTEAF
>16|TRBV11-2|TRBJ1-4
ASSLVLQGTPTNEKLF
>12|TRBV24-1|TRBJ2-1
ATSGLASLNEQF
>12|TRBV3-1/TRBV3-2|TRBJ2-3
ASSQGRRTDTQY
>14|TRBV6-2/TRBV6-3|TRBJ2-4
ASSHTGGLAKNIQY
>12|TRBV3-1/TRBV3-2|TRBJ2-5
ASRGALPQETQY
>15|TRBV5-1|TRBJ1-1
ASSWDPKGTVNREAF
>14|TRBV5-1|TRBJ2-6
ASSYSSPSGANVLT
>13|TRBV7-6|TRBJ1-5
ASSLAGGSNQPQH
>11|TRBV29-1|TRBJ1-4
SVLEATNEKLF
>10|TRBV7-9|TRBJ2-1
ASSSTGTGQF
>11|TRBV19|TRBJ1-2
ASSTTGFVGYT
>12|TRBV21-1|TRBJ2-3
ASSKGARTDTQY
>11|TRBV6-6|TRBJ2-2
ASRTGSHGELF
>12|TRBV11-2|TRBJ1-4
ASSFTGLGEKLF